The TCR beta chain under discussion was sequenced for a study of blood T cell repertoires in COVID-19 (dated by TCRdb to 2020 to 2021). About the full investigation: The collaborator samples originated in the United States, Italy and Spain and spanned the acute and convalescent phases of COVID-19. Where available, HLA class I and class II types were obtained from metadata supplied by the sample provider rather than from assay-based typing. The prospective study material was composed of cDNA or gDNA derived from T cells, B-cell-depleted T cells, or PBMCs. Subjects who had been exposed to COVID-19, were actively infected with it, or had recovered from it provided the deeply sampled blood TCRbeta repertoires that made up the dataset. Samples were obtained from the ongoing ImmuneRACE study (first 160 participants) and from over 1,000 subjects provided by 6 global collaborators. Sample metadata almost always included a de-identified subject ID, COVID-19 status, age in years and sex. The repertoires were made available in a free public database intended to serve as a resource for research on the immune response to SARS-CoV-2. Summary of the overall study and its limitations: How much clinical and demographic metadata was included differed by source and by participant, and the metadata was provided uncurated.

Enrolling through a virtual design, the prospective study's participants ranged in age from about 18 to 89 years and lived across roughly 23 United States geographic areas. To assign participants to cohorts, the prospective study relied on clinical history that participants themselves reported in a screening survey and a study questionnaire. For ImmuneRACE Cohort 3, a participant was defined as recovered based on two consecutive negative NP/OP PCR tests, clearance by a healthcare professional, or resolution of symptoms. Each participant in the prospective study had whole blood, serum and a nasopharyngeal or oropharyngeal swab collected by mobile phlebotomists. Prospective study participants could optionally give additional blood draws and questionnaires over a roughly 2-month period. Prospective study blood samples were shipped either frozen or at room temperature before DNA extraction. TCRbeta CDR3 regions were amplified from genomic DNA by means of the immunoSEQ Assay, a bias-controlled multiplex PCR. The published analysis was carried out like this. Within the assay, amplification of reference gene primers was used to estimate how many nucleated cells each sample contained. Sequence reads were collapsed and filtered to measure the absolute abundance of every unique TCRbeta CDR3 rearrangement. For each sample, productive Simpson clonality was calculated by taking the square root of Simpson's diversity index across productive rearrangements. The immuneACCESS repertoire file appears here via TCRdb, limited to in-frame rearrangements. These files lack a portion of the clones; in checked studies, under half of the deficit traces to unresolved V genes, and the cause of the others is not known. V, J and clone size reflect that table, while D and trimming were determined from the DNA. This sample holds about 280,000 clones; roughly 89% were observed only once. The ten largest clones add up to 5.5% to 7% of the sample.

The cysteine opens and the phenylalanine closes a CDR3 of 15 amino acids. CDR3 DNA only is kept here, 45 bases in frame from base 1. Trimming accounts for 1 base at V and 6 bases at J, while the number of junction bases matched to no gene is 2. The germline V gene (reference sequence) provides CDR1 MNHEY and CDR2 SMNVEV. Worth noting for this clone: It lacks a known antigen. Base-call qualities are not available, and no considerably larger clone is one nucleotide away.

The chain is encoded by TRBV27 joined to TRBJ1-4, and TRBD1 matches 10 of the central bases. Sequenced sample: PBMCs or T cells enriched from blood (not recorded which). This receptor was taken from a woman aged 40 to 49 who had recovered from COVID-19. The CDR3 has the sequence CASSLFGTGDEKLFF. The sequence in DNA is TGTGCCAGCAGTTTATTTGGGACAGGGGATGAAAAACTGTTTTTT.